The 24 T cell receptor beta chains presented below share a single source sample, sequenced in a study of regulatory T cells in long-lasting Graves disease. iRepertoire HTBI primers and Arm-PCR of CDR3 regions built TCR beta libraries. From the multiplex PCR reads, TCRdb called clonotypes with MiXCR, one entry per CDR3 protein. The data contain over 200,000 distinct CDR3 sequences, 15% to 20% of them singletons. Time point: newly diagnosed GD, antithyroid drugs for less than 3 months. PBMC RNA served as the TCR library source. This same sample was also part of a study on T cells in Graves' hyperthyroidism and ophthalmopathy.

The source was peripheral blood mononuclear cells (PBMCs), collected at new diagnosis, from a patient treated with antithyroid drugs. The receptor set was obtained from a woman aged 30 to 39 with Graves disease.

This clonotype was counted at least ten times. The rearrangement uses TRBV29-1 and TRBJ2-1; weak D call: TRBD1 (6 bases). Trimming pared 7 bases from V and 8 bases from J, leaving 12 bases between. The germline V gene has CDR1 SQVTM and CDR2 ANQGSEA. The CDR3 runs 11 residues. CDR3 bases: TGCAGCGGCAGGAGGACAGATGAGCAGTTCTTC. Its translation: CSGRRTDEQFF.

The chain carries TRBV11-2 and TRBJ2-5, with 7 bases matching TRBD1. Germline V gene lookup returns CDR1 SGHAT and CDR2 FQNNGV. After removal of 5 bases from V and 4 bases from J, the junction contained 10 bases not matched to a gene. CDR3 length: 15 residues. CDR3 sequence: CASSAITGVGETQYF. CDR3 DNA: TGTGCCAGCAGCGCCATAACAGGGGTAGGAGAGACCCAGTACTTC.

This clonotype was observed at least ten times. The chain couples TRBV7-9 to TRBJ1-1; 8 bases are a match to TRBD1. The CDR3 runs 14 residues. CDR1 SEHNR and CDR2 FQNEAQ come from the germline V gene (reference sequence). V shed 6 bases, J shed 5 bases, and the junction held 8 bases outside the gene matches. The CDR3 sequence is CASSPQGERTEAFF. The CDR3 DNA follows: TGTGCCAGCAGTCCACAGGGGGAAAGGACTGAAGCTTTCTTT.

Ten or more counts support this clonotype. The chain carries TRBV18 and TRBJ1-1, with D perhaps TRBD1 (6 bases). Germline V gene lookup returns CDR1 KGHSH and CDR2 LQKENI. CDR3 size: 14 residues. Trimming shortened V by 6 bases and J by 8 bases, and 19 bases separated the two germline ends. The DNA for the CDR3 is TGTGCCAGCTCGCCGGTCGGGGGCTTAAACGAAGCTTTCTTT. Amino acids: CASSPVGGLNEAFF. The full variable domain, in which reference TRBV18 and TRBJ1-1 provide the parts outside the CDR3, is NAGVMQNPRHLVRRRGQEARLRCSPMKGHSHVYWYRQLPEEGLKFMVYLQKENIIDESGMPKERFSAEFPKEGPSILRIQQVVRGDSAAYFCASSPVGGLNEAFFGQGTRLTVV.

In this sample, this clonotype turned up many times. Its ends do not fully match the called genes, so a read error is possible. The genes are TRBV5-1 and TRBJ1-1, with D tentatively TRBD1 (6 bases). Germline CDR1 SGHRS, CDR2 YFSETQ. There are 16 residues in the CDR3. Here the CDR3 reads CASSLDRGRMNTEAFF. CDR3 DNA sequence: TGTGCCAGCAGCTTAGATCGGGGGCGCATGAACACTGAAGCTTTCTTT.

This clonotype was counted many times. The rearrangement links TRBV5-1 to TRBJ1-6; 8 bases fit TRBD1. CDR3 length equals 15 residues. V was pared by 2 bases and J by 7 bases, with 5 bases of the junction left unmatched. The germline V gene has CDR1 SGHRS and CDR2 YFSETQ. DNA of the CDR3: TGCGCCAGCAGCTTCATGGGACAGGAAAATTCACCCCTCCACTTT. This encodes CASSFMGQENSPLHF. Using reference TRBV5-1 and TRBJ1-6 for the parts outside the CDR3, the full variable domain is KAGVTQTPRYLIKTRGQQVTLSCSPISGHRSVSWYQQTPGQGLQFLFEYFSETQRNKGNFPGRFSGRQFSNSRSEMNVSTLELGDSALYLCASSFMGQENSPLHFGNGTRLTVT.

There are many counts of this clonotype. The chain employs TRBV29-1 and TRBJ2-7; D perhaps matches TRBD1 (6 bases). The V and J ends lost 6 bases and 2 bases respectively, with 11 bases between them. Per the germline V gene, CDR1 is SQVTM and CDR2 is ANQGSEA. This CDR3 region has 12 residues. DNA of the CDR3: TGCAGCGTCTTGACAGGTACCTACGAGCAGTACTTC. Amino acids: CSVLTGTYEQYF.

At least ten counts were recorded for this clonotype. The chain is built from TRBV7-6 and TRBJ2-7; D is ambiguous. The V and J ends lost 5 bases and 3 bases respectively, with 8 bases between them. Germline CDR1 is SGHVS and CDR2 is FNYEAQ. This CDR3 region has 12 residues. This CDR3 reads CASSQEFYEQYF. For the CDR3, the DNA is TGTGCCAGCAGCCAGGAGTTCTACGAGCAGTACTTC.

This clonotype has a count of ten or more. This chain links TRBV29-1 with TRBJ2-7; TRBD1 matches 7 bases. The trim removed 4 bases at V and 0 bases at J, leaving 3 bases unmatched. Germline V gene sequence: CDR1 SQVTM, CDR2 ANQGSEA. This CDR3 has 13 amino acids. As DNA, the CDR3 is TGCAGCGTTGGGGACAGTGGCTCCTACGAGCAGTACTTC. This sequence encodes CSVGDSGSYEQYF.

This clonotype was observed many times. The chain joins TRBV15 to TRBJ2-2; D call uncertain. Per germline, CDR1 LNHNV and CDR2 YYDKDF (reference sequence). Trimming cost V 0 bases and J 3 bases, with 8 bases left between them. The CDR3 spans 15 residues. The CDR3 coding sequence is TGTGCCACCAGCAGAGATCCTGCAGACACCGGGGAGCTGTTTTTT. As protein: CATSRDPADTGELFF. The whole variable domain, remainder taken from reference TRBV15 and TRBJ2-2, is DAMVIQNPRYQVTQFGKPVTLSCSQTLNHNVMYWYQQKSSQAPKLLFHYYDKDFNNEADTPDNFQSRRPNTSFCFLDIRSPGLGDTAMYLCATSRDPADTGELFFGEGSRLTVL.

This clonotype was seen many times. The chain has TRBV3-1 and TRBJ1-4; D uncertain. The V gene's germline CDR1 is LGHDT and CDR2 YNNKEL (reference sequence). This CDR3 spans 15 amino acids. Deletions cut 3 bases from V and 6 bases from J, with 14 bases between. CDR3 sequence reads: CASSHQSARDEKLFF. The CDR3 nucleotides read TGTGCCAGCAGCCATCAATCCGCTAGAGATGAAAAACTGTTTTTT.

The J gene is TRBJ2-3, the V gene TRBV7-9; tentative D call: TRBD1 (5 bases). The germline CDR1 and CDR2 sequences are SEHNR and FQNEAQ (reference sequence). The CDR3 is 16 residues long. Trimming removed 3 bases from V and 5 bases from J, with 18 bases in between. CDR3 in amino acids: CASSFAPRQRGDTQYF. The CDR3 bases are TGTGCCAGCAGCTTCGCCCCGAGACAAAGGGGAGATACGCAGTATTTT.

This clonotype was counted at least ten times. The CDR3 sequence is CASSQMGLAFTDTQYF. CDR3 DNA: TGTGCCAGCAGCCAAATGGGGCTAGCTTTCACAGATACGCAGTATTTT. The V call is TRBV14, the J call TRBJ2-3; either TRBD1 or TRBD2 may supply D (5 bases each). V was clipped by 2 bases and J by 2 bases, with 14 bases between them. Germline-derived CDR1 and CDR2 are SGHDN and FVKESK. CDR3 size: 16 residues. Filled out from reference TRBV14 and TRBJ2-3, the complete variable domain reads EAGVTQFPSHSVIEKGQTVTLRCDPISGHDNLYWYRRVMGKEIKFLLHFVKESKQDESGMPNNRFLAERTGGTYSTLKVQPAELEDSGVYFCASSQMGLAFTDTQYFGPGTRLTVL.

This clonotype was seen only a few times. A much larger clone differs by one base, so this may be a read error. This chain links TRBV19 with TRBJ2-2; D unresolved. This CDR3 region has 14 residues. Trimming removed 7 bases at V and 6 bases at J, with 15 bases between. Germline loops: CDR1 LNHDA, CDR2 SQIVND (reference sequence). This CDR3 reads CASTLFRDAGELFF. The CDR3 bases are TGTGCCAGTACCCTTTTTAGAGACGCCGGGGAGCTGTTTTTT.

This clonotype occurred many times. The chain employs TRBV15 and TRBJ1-2; D is unresolved. CDR3 size: 15 residues. Between the trimmed V and J ends, which lost 0 bases and 1 base, there was a span of 9 bases. CDR1 LNHNV and CDR2 YYDKDF come from the germline V gene (reference sequence). The CDR3 nucleotides are TGTGCCACCAGCAGAGAAATGGGCAGTAACTATGGCTACACCTTC. Protein sequence: CATSREMGSNYGYTF.

This clonotype appeared once. The chain recombines TRBV2 with TRBJ1-2, with D perhaps TRBD1 (6 bases). V shed 2 bases and J shed 4 bases, with 14 bases lying between them. Germline loops: CDR1 SNHLY, CDR2 FYNNEI. This CDR3 has 15 residues. CDR3 loop: CASSELGGGAYGYTF. As DNA, the CDR3 is TGTGCCAGCAGTGAATTGGGCGGGGGGGCCTATGGCTACACCTTC.

This clonotype was seen repeatedly, ten times or more. This chain joins TRBV5-4 and TRBJ2-7; TRBD2 matches at 7 bases. V shed 2 bases and J 4 bases; nucleotides not matched to a gene: 6. Germline lookup yields CDR1 SGHNT and CDR2 YYREEE (reference sequence). The CDR3 runs 14 residues. The CDR3 loop is CASSLSGDLYEQYF. The DNA of the CDR3 is TGTGCCAGCAGCTTAAGCGGGGACCTTTACGAGCAGTACTTC.

This clonotype was seen at least ten times. This rearrangement joins TRBV20-1 to TRBJ1-1; D possibly corresponds to TRBD1 (5 bases). Germline V gene sequence: CDR1 DFQATT, CDR2 SNEGSKA (reference sequence). The CDR3 contains 13 residues. The V end lost 7 bases, the J end lost 6 bases, and 18 bases lay between the germline ends. The CDR3 DNA reads as TGCAGTGTATGGGGGAGGGGTGAGGCTGAAGCTTTCTTT. This sequence encodes CSVWGRGEAEAFF.

This clonotype showed up many times. This rearrangement joins TRBV18 to TRBJ2-5, with D uncertain. The germline V and J ends were trimmed by 8 bases and 4 bases, with 11 bases remaining between them. This CDR3 spans 12 amino acids. Germline CDR1 and CDR2: KGHSH and LQKENI. CDR3 region: CASHSGGETQYF. The CDR3 DNA reads TGTGCCAGCCACTCCGGTGGAGAGACCCAGTACTTC.

This clonotype was seen repeatedly, ten times or more. The chain recombines TRBV9 with TRBJ1-4; D is unresolved. CDR1 is SGDLS and CDR2 is YYNGEE in the germline V gene. V was cut by 4 bases and J by 0 bases, with 16 bases left in between. CDR3 length: 17 residues. The CDR3 protein is CASSHNLREATNEKLFF. The DNA of the CDR3 is TGTGCCAGCAGCCATAACCTTCGGGAGGCAACTAATGAAAAACTGTTTTTT. Full variable domain (missing parts from reference TRBV9 and TRBJ1-4): DSGVTQTPKHLITATGQRVTLRCSPRSGDLSVYWYQQSLDQGLQFLIQYYNGEERAKGNILERFSAQQFPDLHSELNLSSLELGDSALYFCASSHNLREATNEKLFFGSGTQLSVL.

Points on this clonotype: This sequence may be a read error, since a much larger clone differs from it by one base. This chain joins TRBV6-5 and TRBJ2-5; D remains unclear. CDR1 is MNHEY, CDR2 SVGAGI, per germline. This CDR3 is built from 14 residues. V was clipped by 3 bases and J by 11 bases, with 19 bases between them. The CDR3 DNA sequence: TGTGCCAGCAGTTATACGCTCGGGTACAATGAGCAGTACTTC. It encodes CASSYTLGYNEQYF.

This chain connects TRBV12-3 or TRBV12-4 to TRBJ2-1; 9 nucleotides align to TRBD2. The CDR3 runs to 15 residues. V shed 3 bases and J 6 bases; nucleotides not matched to a gene: 6. The CDR3 protein is CASSLGIAGANEQFF. The CDR3 DNA follows: TGTGCCAGCAGTTTGGGAATAGCGGGGGCCAATGAGCAGTTCTTC.

This clonotype was counted once. The chain is built from TRBV7-9 and TRBJ2-3; 10 nucleotides line up with TRBD2. J was trimmed by 6 bases and V by 5 bases; bases with no gene match: 11. Germline V gene sequence: CDR1 SEHNR, CDR2 FQNEAQ (reference sequence). CDR3 length: 16 amino acids. The CDR3 protein is CASSPRTSGHTDTQYF. The CDR3 nucleotides read TGTGCCAGCAGCCCGCGGACTAGCGGCCATACGGATACGCAGTATTTT. The full variable domain, completed using reference TRBV7-9 and TRBJ2-3, is DTGVSQNPRHKITKRGQNVTFRCDPISEHNRLYWYRQTLGQGPEFLTYFQNEAQLEKSRLLSDRFSAERPKGSFSTLEIQRTEQGDSAMYLCASSPRTSGHTDTQYFGPGTRLTVL.

This clonotype was recorded many times. V and J are TRBV12-3 or TRBV12-4 and TRBJ2-2, with a possible D match to TRBD1 (6 bases). Between the trimmed V and J ends, which lost 5 bases and 7 bases, there was a span of 8 bases. The CDR3 runs to 12 residues. The CDR3 spells CASSQGFGELFF. The CDR3 bases are TGTGCCAGCAGTCAGGGGTTCGGGGAGCTGTTTTTT.